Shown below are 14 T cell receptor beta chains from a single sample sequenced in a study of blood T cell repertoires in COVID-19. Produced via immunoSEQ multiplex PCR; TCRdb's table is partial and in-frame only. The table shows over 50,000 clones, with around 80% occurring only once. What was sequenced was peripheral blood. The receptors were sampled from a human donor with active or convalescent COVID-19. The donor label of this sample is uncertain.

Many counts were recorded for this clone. CDR3 DNA: TGCGCCAGCAGCCAAACTAGCGGGACAAATGAGCAGTTCTTC. As protein: CASSQTSGTNEQFF. The V gene is TRBV4-1, the J gene TRBJ2-1; TRBD2 agrees at 10 bases. The V gene's germline CDR1 is MGHRA and CDR2 YSYEKL. Trimming took 2 bases from V and 7 from J; bases not matched to a gene: 2. The CDR3 extends over 14 amino acids.

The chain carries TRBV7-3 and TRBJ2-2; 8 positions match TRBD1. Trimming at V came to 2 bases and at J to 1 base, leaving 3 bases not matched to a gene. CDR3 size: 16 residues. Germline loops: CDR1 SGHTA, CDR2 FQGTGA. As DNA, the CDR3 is TGTGCCAGCAGCTTACAAGGGACAGGGAACACCGGGGAGCTGTTTTTT. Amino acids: CASSLQGTGNTGELFF.

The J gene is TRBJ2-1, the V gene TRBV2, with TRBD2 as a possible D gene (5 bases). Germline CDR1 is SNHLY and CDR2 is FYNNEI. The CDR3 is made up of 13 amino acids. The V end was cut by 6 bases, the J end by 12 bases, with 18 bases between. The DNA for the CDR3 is TGTGCCAGCAGAGCGGCCCGGAGTGATCGGCAGTTCTTC. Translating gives CASRAARSDRQFF. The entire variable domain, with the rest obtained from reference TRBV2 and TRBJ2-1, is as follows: EPEVTQTPSHQVTQMGQEVILRCVPISNHLYFYWYRQILGQKVEFLVSFYNNEISEKSEIFDDQFSVERPDGSNFTLKIRSTKLEDSAMYFCASRAARSDRQFFGPGTRLTVL.

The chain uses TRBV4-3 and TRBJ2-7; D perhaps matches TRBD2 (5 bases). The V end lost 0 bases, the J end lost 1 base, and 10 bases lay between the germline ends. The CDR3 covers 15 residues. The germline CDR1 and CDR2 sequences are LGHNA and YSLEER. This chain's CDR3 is CASSQDVQRSYEQYF. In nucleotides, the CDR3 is TGCGCCAGCAGCCAAGATGTCCAGCGGTCCTACGAGCAGTACTTC.

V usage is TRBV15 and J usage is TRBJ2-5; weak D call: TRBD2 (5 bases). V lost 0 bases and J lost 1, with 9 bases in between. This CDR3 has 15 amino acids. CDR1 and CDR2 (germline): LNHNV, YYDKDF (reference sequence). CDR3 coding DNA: TGTGCCACCAGCAGAGATCTGGGGAGCCAAGAGACCCAGTACTTC. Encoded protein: CATSRDLGSQETQYF.

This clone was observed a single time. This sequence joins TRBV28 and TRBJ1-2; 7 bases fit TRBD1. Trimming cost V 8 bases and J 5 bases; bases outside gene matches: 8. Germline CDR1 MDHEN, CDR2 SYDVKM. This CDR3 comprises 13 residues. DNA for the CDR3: TGTGCCAGCCTAACCGGGACAGAATATGGCTACACCTTC. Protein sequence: CASLTGTEYGYTF.

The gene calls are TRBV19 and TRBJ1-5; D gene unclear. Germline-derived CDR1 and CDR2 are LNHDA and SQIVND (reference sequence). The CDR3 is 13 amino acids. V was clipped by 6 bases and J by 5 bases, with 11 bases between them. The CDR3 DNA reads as TGTGCCAGTAGGTTAAGGAGCTATCAGCCCCAGCATTTT. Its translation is CASRLRSYQPQHF. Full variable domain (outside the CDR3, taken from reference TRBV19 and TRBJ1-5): DGGITQSPKYLFRKEGQNVTLSCEQNLNHDAMYWYRQDPGQGLRLIYYSQIVNDFQKGDIAEGYSVSREKKESFPLTVTSAQKNPTAFYLCASRLRSYQPQHFGDGTRLSIL.

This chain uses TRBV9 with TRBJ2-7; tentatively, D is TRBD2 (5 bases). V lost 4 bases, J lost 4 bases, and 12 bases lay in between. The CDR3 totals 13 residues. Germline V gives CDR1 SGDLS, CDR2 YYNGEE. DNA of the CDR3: TGTGCCAGCAGCTCCGGGGATAAATACGAGCAGTACTTC. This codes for CASSSGDKYEQYF.

The CDR3 region has the DNA TGTGCCAGCAGTTCCGGGGGGTATGCCATCGCGACCCAGCATTTT. Translation gives CASSSGGYAIATQHF. The chain carries TRBV6-2 or TRBV6-3 and TRBJ1-5; tentative D call: TRBD1 (5 bases). This CDR3 is built from 15 residues. Germline V lookup: CDR1 MNHEY, CDR2 SVGEGT. Trimming stripped 4 bases from V and 11 bases from J, with 21 bases between.

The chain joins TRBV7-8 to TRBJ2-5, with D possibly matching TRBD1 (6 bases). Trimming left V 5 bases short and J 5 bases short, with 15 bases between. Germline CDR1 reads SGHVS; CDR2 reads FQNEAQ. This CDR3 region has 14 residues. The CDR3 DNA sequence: TGTGCCAGCAGCATGCTCCCCCAGGGGGAGACCCAGTACTTC. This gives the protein CASSMLPQGETQYF.

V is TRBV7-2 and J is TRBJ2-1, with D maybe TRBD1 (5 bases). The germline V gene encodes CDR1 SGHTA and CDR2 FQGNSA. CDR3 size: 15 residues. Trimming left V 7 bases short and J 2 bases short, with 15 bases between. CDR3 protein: CASTSQGSPYNEQFF. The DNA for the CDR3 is TGTGCCAGCACCTCCCAGGGAAGCCCCTACAATGAGCAGTTCTTC. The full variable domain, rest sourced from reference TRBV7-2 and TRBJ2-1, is GAGVSQSPSNKVTEKGKDVELRCDPISGHTALYWYRQSLGQGLEFLIYFQGNSAPDKSGLPSDRFSAERTGGSVSTLTIQRTQQEDSAVYLCASTSQGSPYNEQFFGPGTRLTVL.

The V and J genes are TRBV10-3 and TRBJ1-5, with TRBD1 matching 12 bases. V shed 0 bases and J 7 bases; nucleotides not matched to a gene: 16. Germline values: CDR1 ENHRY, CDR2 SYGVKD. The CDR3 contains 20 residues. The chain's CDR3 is CAISESVWGPGQGAGQPQHF. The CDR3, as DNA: TGTGCCATCAGTGAGTCGGTCTGGGGCCCGGGACAGGGGGCTGGGCAGCCCCAGCATTTT.

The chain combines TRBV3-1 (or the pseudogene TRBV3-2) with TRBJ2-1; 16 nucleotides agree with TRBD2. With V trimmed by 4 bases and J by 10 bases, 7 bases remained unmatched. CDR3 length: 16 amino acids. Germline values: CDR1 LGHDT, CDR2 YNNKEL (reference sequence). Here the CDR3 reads CASSPGTSGRAGEQFF. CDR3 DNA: TGTGCCAGCAGCCCGGGGACTAGCGGGAGGGCCGGGGAGCAGTTCTTC.

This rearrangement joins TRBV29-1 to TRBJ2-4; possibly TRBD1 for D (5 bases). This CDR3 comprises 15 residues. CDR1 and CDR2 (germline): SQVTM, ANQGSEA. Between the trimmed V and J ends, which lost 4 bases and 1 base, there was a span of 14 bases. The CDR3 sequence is CSVVDILLAKNIQYF. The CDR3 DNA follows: TGCAGCGTTGTGGACATTCTGTTGGCCAAAAACATTCAGTACTTC.